The sequence of this TCR beta chain was determined in a study of OX40 agonist ivuxolimab in advanced cancers. Baseline, cycle 4 day 1, and cycle 7 day 1 were the blood sampling points. This CDR3 is 12 amino acids long. Germline V CDR1 and CDR2: SQVTM, ANQGSEA. V was pared by 7 bases and J by 3 bases, with 12 bases between. Comments on this clone: What it binds is unknown.

Whole-study findings and limits: Expansion of clones was among the lowest in partial responders at 0.1-3.0 mg/kg. Mean expanded clone counts were higher in CD8+ than CD4+ T cells.

The repertoire was sequenced with immunoSEQ multiplex PCR; TCRdb's copy has only in-frame clones and lacks some. This sample has 20,000 to 30,000 clones; just under 80% occur once, and the top ten carry roughly 25%. This sequence originates from an adult with an advanced solid tumor such as melanoma, head and neck, liver or kidney cancer. The chain couples TRBV29-1 to TRBJ1-2, with a possible D match to TRBD1 (5 bases). The sample in question was CD4+ or CD8+ T cells sorted from blood, obtained in a trial of the OX40 agonist ivuxolimab. CDR3: CSAERGDYGYTF. CDR3 DNA: TGCAGCGCGGAACGGGGGGACTATGGCTACACCTTC.